In its sample, the clone carrying this T cell receptor (beta chain) was seen once. Germline loops: CDR1 MNHEY, CDR2 SVGAGI. The V gene lost 6 bases and the J gene lost 9 bases, with 17 bases spanning the gap. CDR3 length: 13 residues. This table comes from immunoSEQ multiplex PCR, and its TCRdb copy is limited to in-frame clones, with some not included. The table has around 130,000 clones, approximately 95% seen once; the top ten hold approximately 6.2%. The data belong to a study of T cell changes during pregnancy in multiple sclerosis. The clonotype originates from a female donor with multiple sclerosis, enrolled in a pregnancy study. This chain connects TRBV6-5 to TRBJ1-2; D might be TRBD1 (5 bases). The source was peripheral blood, collected before pregnancy. The CDR3 region is CASRPDTVNRYTF. CDR3 nucleotides: TGTGCCAGCAGACCGGACACTGTTAACCGCTACACCTTC.